Given below is one T cell receptor beta chain in context. What it recognizes is unknown. Profiled with immunoSEQ multiplex PCR; TCRdb holds only in-frame clones, not every one. The sample has 13,000 or so clones, 80% to 90% seen once. This specimen belongs to a study of monozygotic twins with cystic fibrosis. Across the study: Library input was around 2.8 micrograms of fragmented DNA, with 15 PCR cycles.

Study-wide results and limits: V usage most resembled the co-twin in 13 of 16 pairs. Monozygotic CF twin pairs shared significantly more nucleotide-identical clonotypes than unrelated CF individuals did.

V was clipped by 3 bases and J by 2 bases, with 9 bases between them. This CDR3 has 14 residues. Per germline, CDR1 LNHDA and CDR2 SQIVND (reference sequence). Sequenced input: blood. The V call is TRBV19, the J call TRBJ2-3; D remains unclear. The receptor comes from a boy younger than 18 with cystic fibrosis. The CDR3 here is CASSMGQNTDTQYF. CDR3 sequence (DNA): TGTGCCAGTAGTATGGGCCAGAACACAGATACGCAGTATTTT.